The 21 T cell receptor beta chains listed next were all sequenced from one sample in a study of beta chain features in type 1 diabetes. Investigators reverse transcribed all isolated RNA, so they sequenced expressed TCRB transcripts. Measured with immunoSEQ multiplex PCR; TCRdb has only the in-frame clones, and not every one. The data show about 330,000 clones, approximately 9.9% seen once. The sample was naive CD4+ T cells from blood. The receptors were sampled from a woman aged 30 to 39 in good health.

This clone appeared a few times. V usage is TRBV29-1 and J usage is TRBJ1-2, with TRBD1 matching 7 bases. The CDR3 runs to 12 residues. Germline values: CDR1 SQVTM, CDR2 ANQGSEA. Germline trimming cut 8 bases from V and 4 bases from J; bases unmatched to any gene: 7. The CDR3 region has the DNA TGCAGCACAGGGGAAAGAGGCTATGGCTACACCTTC. The encoded protein is CSTGERGYGYTF.

The chain carries TRBV7-8 and TRBJ1-1, with TRBD1 matching over 8 bases. This CDR3 is built from 14 residues. The V gene's germline CDR1 is SGHVS and CDR2 FQNEAQ. V gave up 3 bases and J gave up 4 bases; unmatched junction bases: 4. Here the CDR3 DNA reads TGTGCCAGCAGCTTGGACAGGGAGCGCACTGAAGCTTTCTTT. Amino acid sequence: CASSLDRERTEAFF.

This chain uses TRBV4-3 with TRBJ2-3; no reliable D call. Germline CDR1 and CDR2: LGHNA and YSLEER. The CDR3 runs 16 residues. Trimming removed 2 bases at V and 1 base at J, with 13 bases between. CDR3 DNA: TGCGCCAGCAGCCAATTAGCAGCGAGTGGCACAGATACGCAGTATTTT. Its protein is CASSQLAASGTDTQYF.

In this sample, this clone turned up many times. The chain combines TRBV23-1 with TRBJ2-4; the D is unclear. TRBV23-1 is recorded as an ORF, its role being uncertain. Trimming took 1 base from V and 0 from J, leaving 4 bases between them. This CDR3 region has 14 residues. The CDR3 loop is CASSQFLAKNIQYF. CDR3 DNA sequence: TGCGCCAGCAGTCAATTTCTAGCCAAAAACATTCAGTACTTC.

This clone was seen more than once but under ten times. V is TRBV7-2 and J is TRBJ2-3, with 7 bases matching TRBD1. Germline lookup yields CDR1 SGHTA and CDR2 FQGNSA. The CDR3 length is 16 residues. V gave up 4 bases and J gave up 2 bases; unmatched junction bases: 9. The CDR3 DNA reads as TGTGCCAGCAGCTCACGACAGGGTGGGTCCACAGATACGCAGTATTTT. It encodes CASSSRQGGSTDTQYF.

V is TRBV19 and J is TRBJ2-3; D is possibly TRBD2 (6 bases). With 3 bases removed from V and 0 bases from J, the gap between germline ends came to 13 bases. Per germline, CDR1 LNHDA and CDR2 SQIVND (reference sequence). The CDR3 covers 16 residues. The CDR3 DNA follows: TGTGCCAGTAGTATCCGGCGGCGGGAAAGCACAGATACGCAGTATTTT. Its translation: CASSIRRRESTDTQYF. The variable domain in full, completed from reference TRBV19 and TRBJ2-3, reads DGGITQSPKYLFRKEGQNVTLSCEQNLNHDAMYWYRQDPGQGLRLIYYSQIVNDFQKGDIAEGYSVSREKKESFPLTVTSAQKNPTAFYLCASSIRRRESTDTQYFGPGTRLTVL.

The chain employs TRBV9 and TRBJ2-1, with 10 bases fitting TRBD2. This CDR3 contains 16 residues. Germline CDR1 reads SGDLS; CDR2 reads YYNGEE. With V trimmed by 0 bases and J by 5 bases, 5 bases remained unmatched. This chain's CDR3 is CASSVVELAGHNEQFF. The CDR3 coding sequence is TGTGCCAGCAGCGTAGTGGAACTAGCGGGACACAATGAGCAGTTCTTC.

This clone was counted between two and nine times. This sequence joins TRBV18 and TRBJ1-1; tentatively, D is TRBD1 (5 bases). V was trimmed by 5 bases and J by 1 base, leaving 20 bases between them. CDR1 is KGHSH and CDR2 is LQKENI in the germline V gene. This CDR3 spans 17 amino acids. The CDR3 protein is CASSLIPGMGQNTEAFF. DNA of the CDR3: TGTGCCAGCTCATTAATCCCTGGGATGGGGCAGAACACTGAAGCTTTCTTT.

There are a few counts of this clone. The rearrangement uses TRBV5-1 and TRBJ2-1; 9 bases are a match to TRBD2. CDR3 length: 16 residues. The V gene's germline CDR1 is SGHRS and CDR2 YFSETQ. J gave up 0 bases and V 4 bases, and 5 bases lay outside the gene matches. The CDR3 sequence: CASSEGLAGSYNEQFF. The CDR3 DNA sequence: TGCGCCAGCAGCGAGGGACTAGCAGGCTCCTACAATGAGCAGTTCTTC.

The chain recombines TRBV29-1 with TRBJ2-5, with TRBD1 matching 10 bases. The CDR3 is 17 amino acids. Germline CDR1 reads SQVTM; CDR2 reads ANQGSEA. V was pared by 0 bases and J by 4 bases, with 11 bases of the junction left unmatched. CDR3 loop: CSVEDWGTGVSGETQYF. The CDR3 DNA is TGCAGCGTTGAAGATTGGGGGACAGGGGTGTCCGGAGAGACCCAGTACTTC.

CDR3 DNA: TGTGCCAGCAGGACTCTTGACACCGGGGAGCTGTTTTTT. Translating gives CASRTLDTGELFF. This chain joins TRBV27 and TRBJ2-2, with D unresolved. V shed 6 bases and J shed 3 bases, with 8 bases lying between them. CDR1 MNHEY and CDR2 SMNVEV come from the germline V gene (reference sequence). This CDR3 region has 13 residues.

Here the CDR3 reads CASSLPADGYTF. The CDR3 coding sequence is TGTGCCAGCAGTTTACCGGCGGATGGCTACACCTTC. V gene TRBV28 combines with J gene TRBJ1-2, with unresolved D. The V end lost 2 bases, the J end lost 6 bases, and 7 bases lay between the germline ends. Germline CDR1 is MDHEN and CDR2 is SYDVKM. This CDR3 is built from 12 residues.

This clone came up a few times. The rearrangement joins TRBV7-9 to TRBJ2-7; D might be TRBD1 (6 bases). V was cut by 2 bases and J by 8 bases, with 13 bases left in between. CDR3 size: 13 residues. Germline-derived CDR1 and CDR2 are SEHNR and FQNEAQ (reference sequence). For the CDR3, the DNA is TGTGCCAGCAGCTTACCCGGACAGCCGAAGCAGTACTTC. It specifies CASSLPGQPKQYF. The variable domain in full, completed from reference TRBV7-9 and TRBJ2-7, reads DTGVSQNPRHKITKRGQNVTFRCDPISEHNRLYWYRQTLGQGPEFLTYFQNEAQLEKSRLLSDRFSAERPKGSFSTLEIQRTEQGDSAMYLCASSLPGQPKQYFGPGTRLTVT.

This chain links TRBV7-8 with TRBJ2-1; 7 bases fit TRBD2. The CDR3 totals 16 residues. The V gene's germline CDR1 is SGHVS and CDR2 FQNEAQ. V lost 6 bases and J lost 1; bases outside the gene matches: 9. The CDR3 loop is CASSRWLAESYNEQFF. CDR3 nucleotide sequence: TGTGCCAGCAGTAGGTGGCTAGCGGAATCCTACAATGAGCAGTTCTTC.

The chain carries TRBV7-3 and TRBJ2-3; D is unclear. The CDR3 extends over 16 amino acids. V was trimmed by 1 base and J by 2 bases, leaving 13 bases between them. Germline V gene lookup returns CDR1 SGHTA and CDR2 FQGTGA. The CDR3 loop is CASSLRVLPTTDTQYF. The CDR3 nucleotides read TGTGCCAGCAGCTTAAGAGTCTTACCAACCACAGATACGCAGTATTTT.

This clone was seen more than once but under ten times. CDR3 DNA: TGTGCCAGCTCACCGATGGACAGGGTTGGAGAGACCCAGTACTTC. Its protein is CASSPMDRVGETQYF. V usage is TRBV18 and J usage is TRBJ2-5; 8 bases are a match to TRBD1. Unmatched junction bases numbered 7, after V lost 3 bases and J lost 4 bases. The CDR3 is 15 residues long. Germline CDR1 is KGHSH and CDR2 is LQKENI. Looking up the rest from reference TRBV18 and TRBJ2-5 gives the full variable domain: NAGVMQNPRHLVRRRGQEARLRCSPMKGHSHVYWYRQLPEEGLKFMVYLQKENIIDESGMPKERFSAEFPKEGPSILRIQQVVRGDSAAYFCASSPMDRVGETQYFGPGTRLLVL.

The chain has TRBV11-1 and TRBJ2-3; 10 bases agree with TRBD2. Per the germline V gene, CDR1 is SGHAT and CDR2 is FQDESV (reference sequence). The CDR3 sequence is 17 residues long. V lost 3 bases and J lost 3; bases outside the gene matches: 9. The CDR3: CASSLDPSGRGTDTQYF. The CDR3 coding sequence is TGTGCCAGCAGCTTGGATCCTAGCGGGAGAGGAACAGATACGCAGTATTTT.

The rearrangement links TRBV7-8 to TRBJ1-2, with D perhaps matching TRBD1 (5 bases). The CDR3 covers 16 residues. V dropped 1 base and J dropped 6 bases, with 18 bases sitting between them. Per the germline V gene, CDR1 is SGHVS and CDR2 is FQNEAQ. The CDR3 DNA reads TGTGCCAGCAGCTTAGGGCTTCAGAAAGGGGTCGATGGCTACACCTTC. Residues: CASSLGLQKGVDGYTF.

This clone showed up just a few times. The chain is built from TRBV18 and TRBJ2-1; D unclear. The CDR3 extends over 15 amino acids. Germline lookup yields CDR1 KGHSH and CDR2 LQKENI. The V and J ends lost 3 bases and 3 bases respectively, with 12 bases between them. CDR3 region: CASSPLRSNYNEQFF. CDR3 coding DNA: TGTGCCAGCTCACCCCTAAGATCAAACTACAATGAGCAGTTCTTC.

The J gene is TRBJ2-1, the V gene TRBV19; no definite D call. Germline-derived CDR1 and CDR2 are LNHDA and SQIVND (reference sequence). The CDR3 covers 12 residues. V shed 6 bases and J shed 5 bases, with 8 bases lying between them. This chain's CDR3 is CASSFLNNEQFF. CDR3 DNA sequence: TGTGCCAGTAGCTTCCTTAACAATGAGCAGTTCTTC.

The sample holds a few counts of this clone. The chain is built from TRBV4-2 and TRBJ2-7; 10 nucleotides agree with TRBD2. The germline V gene has CDR1 LGHNA and CDR2 YNFKEQ. The length of the CDR3 is 17 residues. J gave up 0 bases and V 0 bases, and 5 bases lay outside the gene matches. In DNA, the CDR3 is TGTGCCAGCAGCCAAGATCGGGCTAGCGGGAGCTCCTACGAGCAGTACTTC. Protein: CASSQDRASGSSYEQYF.